The 2 T cell receptor beta chains listed next were all sequenced from one sample in a study of liver allograft versus peripheral blood T cells (dated by TCRdb to the early 2020s). Looking at the study overall: In liver transplant recipients, the study looked at T cell receptor repertoires in the peripheral blood and set them against the repertoires found within the transplanted livers.

The run used an Illumina MiSeq. The public reads were run again by TCRdb, first through fastp at Q25 and then through MiXCR, and only productive beta chains were kept. Rows with a matching CDR3 protein are joined into one entry that keeps the most common DNA and genes. The sample table records about 9,200 distinct CDR3 sequences; around 21% of these occur just once. The ten biggest clones cover 4.5% to 6% of the sample. The receptor set was obtained from a human patient who had a liver transplant. Some T cells seen after a transplant may have their origin in the graft donor.

This clonotype was recorded a few times. The CDR3 DNA is TGTGCCAGCAGTTTATATCAGGGGGCTCAGCAGTACTTC. Protein: CASSLYQGAQQYF. This rearrangement joins TRBV28 to TRBJ2-7; 8 bases are a match to TRBD1. J was trimmed by 8 bases and V by 1 base; bases with no gene match: 4. CDR3 length: 13 residues. The germline CDR1 and CDR2 sequences are MDHEN and SYDVKM.

The rearrangement joins TRBV7-2 to TRBJ2-3; the match to TRBD2 covers 12 bases. The CDR3 runs 16 residues. Germline V gives CDR1 SGHTA, CDR2 FQGNSA. J gave up 2 bases and V 1 base, and 1 base lay outside the gene matches. CDR3 DNA: TGTGCCAGCAGCTTAGGGACTAGCGGGACCACAGATACGCAGTATTTT. This gives the protein CASSLGTSGTTDTQYF. Complete variable domain (other parts from reference TRBV7-2 and TRBJ2-3): GAGVSQSPSNKVTEKGKDVELRCDPISGHTALYWYRQSLGQGLEFLIYFQGNSAPDKSGLPSDRFSAERTGGSVSTLTIQRTQQEDSAVYLCASSLGTSGTTDTQYFGPGTRLTVL.